A single sample is the source of the 17 T cell receptor beta chains below, sequenced in a study of blood T cell repertoires in COVID-19. Profiling relied on immunoSEQ multiplex PCR, and the TCRdb table lists in-frame clones only, not all of them. In the table there are 540,000 or so clones, 85% to 90% of which are singletons. Material: peripheral blood. The receptors shown here come from a woman in her forties or fifties with COVID-19, enrolled during active disease.

CDR3 residues: CASSHGTGGQPYEQYF. The CDR3 DNA is TGTGCCAGCAGCCACGGTACGGGGGGGCAACCCTACGAGCAGTACTTC. This chain links TRBV3-1 (or the pseudogene TRBV3-2) with TRBJ2-7; 8 nucleotides line up with TRBD2. The CDR3 contains 16 residues. The junction had 9 bases not matched to a gene; V was cut back by 3 bases and J by 2 bases. Germline CDR1 is LGHDT and CDR2 is YNNKEL (reference sequence).

The CDR3 spells CASSPVREEKLFF. The CDR3, as DNA: TGCGCCAGCAGCCCGGTCAGGGAAGAAAAACTGTTTTTT. The chain has TRBV5-1 and TRBJ1-4; possibly TRBD1 for D (5 bases). CDR1 and CDR2 from the germline V gene are SGHRS and YFSETQ. Trimming stripped 4 bases from V and 8 bases from J, with 12 bases between. The CDR3 contains 13 residues.

The rearrangement links TRBV7-9 to TRBJ1-4; TRBD1 is a possible D gene (5 bases). The germline V gene has CDR1 SEHNR and CDR2 FQNEAQ (reference sequence). The CDR3 is 14 amino acids. Between the trimmed V and J ends, which lost 4 bases and 8 bases, there was a span of 14 bases. The CDR3 region is CASSSNLGGEKLFF. CDR3 coding DNA: TGTGCCAGCAGCTCGAATCTCGGGGGGGAAAAACTGTTTTTT.

V gene TRBV11-1 combines with J gene TRBJ1-1, with no clear D. The CDR3 is 13 amino acids. Germline CDR1 reads SGHAT; CDR2 reads FQDESV (reference sequence). V was cut by 5 bases and J by 3 bases, with 10 bases left in between. The CDR3 spells CASSEHYYTEAFF. CDR3 bases: TGTGCCAGCAGCGAGCACTATTACACTGAAGCTTTCTTT.

This clone was observed a handful of times. The chain has TRBV6-6 and TRBJ2-1; 8 nucleotides line up with TRBD1. The CDR3 sequence is 16 residues long. Germline CDR1 and CDR2: MNHNY and SVGAGI (reference sequence). The ends lost 4 bases at V and 2 bases at J; junction bases unmatched: 7. CDR3 bases: TGTGCCAGCAGTTTTGGACAGGGCAAACCCTACAATGAGCAGTTCTTC. It is translated as CASSFGQGKPYNEQFF.

The chain couples TRBV7-2 to TRBJ2-3; D perhaps matches TRBD2 (7 bases). CDR1 is SGHTA, CDR2 FQGNSA, per germline. V lost 2 bases to trimming and J lost 8 bases, with 17 bases between them. This CDR3 has 15 amino acids. The CDR3 nucleotides read TGTGCCAGCAGCTTAAGGGGCCAGGGAGGGGGTACGCAGTATTTT. Protein sequence: CASSLRGQGGGTQYF.

The gene calls are TRBV5-1 and TRBJ2-5; a weak D match, TRBD1 (6 bases). The germline V gene encodes CDR1 SGHRS and CDR2 YFSETQ. The V gene lost 3 bases and the J gene lost 5 bases, with 14 bases spanning the gap. This CDR3 spans 14 amino acids. CDR3 sequence (DNA): TGCGCCAGCAGCTGGGGGCAGGGGCGGGAGACCCAGTACTTC. Translation gives CASSWGQGRETQYF.

This chain links TRBV30 with TRBJ2-7; 9 nucleotides match TRBD1. After removal of 6 bases from V and 5 bases from J, the junction contained 14 bases not matched to a gene. The CDR3 sequence is 15 residues long. Germline CDR1 reads GTSNPN; CDR2 reads SVGIG (reference sequence). In nucleotides, the CDR3 is TGTGCCTGCATTGCCCAACAGGGGGCTGCAGACGAGCAGTACTTC. Translation: CACIAQQGAADEQYF.

The chain carries TRBV18 and TRBJ1-3, with no clear D. V lost 9 bases and J lost 6, with 9 bases in between. The CDR3 extends over 11 amino acids. CDR1 is KGHSH and CDR2 is LQKENI in the germline V gene. The CDR3 reads CASSAENTIYF. In DNA form, the CDR3 reads TGTGCCAGTTCTGCGGAAAACACCATATATTTT.

This chain uses TRBV4-1 with TRBJ2-2, with 7 positions matching TRBD2. V was pared by 4 bases and J by 4 bases, with 6 bases of the junction left unmatched. The CDR3 is 15 amino acids. Germline V gives CDR1 MGHRA, CDR2 YSYEKL. Here the CDR3 reads CASSLPWGGTGELFF. In DNA form, the CDR3 reads TGCGCCAGCAGCCTCCCATGGGGGGGCACCGGGGAGCTGTTTTTT.

V is TRBV29-1 and J is TRBJ1-2; D may be TRBD1 (6 bases). Germline-derived CDR1 and CDR2 are SQVTM and ANQGSEA. The CDR3 sequence is 13 residues long. The V end was cut by 2 bases, the J end by 7 bases, with 14 bases between. The chain's CDR3 is CSVERQGIFGYTF. CDR3 in DNA: TGCAGCGTTGAAAGGCAGGGGATTTTTGGCTACACCTTC.

This chain joins TRBV28 and TRBJ2-6; 7 bases match TRBD2. The CDR3 length is 14 residues. V lost 9 bases, J lost 3 bases, and 5 bases stayed unmatched. Germline assignment: CDR1 MDHEN and CDR2 SYDVKM. DNA for the CDR3: TGTGCCAGTTTACCGGGGGGTGGGGCCAACGTCCTGACTTTC. It translates to CASLPGGGANVLTF.

The gene calls are TRBV19 and TRBJ1-5, with D maybe TRBD1 (6 bases). This CDR3 has 16 amino acids. The V gene's germline CDR1 is LNHDA and CDR2 SQIVND (reference sequence). V was pared by 2 bases and J by 2 bases, with 13 bases between. CDR3 amino acids: CASSIQGWYGNQPQHF. CDR3 DNA: TGTGCCAGTAGTATACAGGGGTGGTACGGCAATCAGCCCCAGCATTTT.

This sequence joins TRBV4-1 and TRBJ1-2; D gene uncertain. The germline CDR1 and CDR2 sequences are MGHRA and YSYEKL. The CDR3 has 15 amino acids. The ends were cut back, 0 bases at V and 7 bases at J, with 15 bases in the middle. This CDR3 reads CASSQEVWRVTGYTF. CDR3 sequence (DNA): TGCGCCAGCAGCCAAGAGGTATGGCGGGTTACTGGCTACACCTTC.

This sequence joins TRBV24-1 and TRBJ2-3, with 9 bases aligning to TRBD2. This CDR3 is 17 amino acids long. Germline values: CDR1 KGHDR, CDR2 SFDVKD. V gave up 2 bases and J gave up 2 bases; unmatched junction bases: 7. The chain's CDR3 is CATSDSLKRGATDTQYF. The CDR3 bases are TGTGCCACCAGTGATTCCCTTAAGCGGGGGGCCACAGATACGCAGTATTTT.

This clone came up once. The chain uses TRBV7-9 and TRBJ1-1, with 9 positions matching TRBD1. The CDR3 is made up of 15 amino acids. Germline CDR1 SEHNR, CDR2 FQNEAQ (reference sequence). The J segment lost 8 bases and the V segment lost 1 base, leaving 8 bases of the junction unmatched. CDR3 sequence: CASSLGTGVVGEAFF. The CDR3 bases are TGTGCCAGCAGCTTAGGGACAGGGGTTGTGGGGGAAGCTTTCTTT.

This chain joins TRBV30 and TRBJ1-1; D possibly corresponds to TRBD1 (6 bases). Trimming removed 2 bases at V and 3 bases at J, with 10 bases between. Germline V gene sequence: CDR1 GTSNPN, CDR2 SVGIG (reference sequence). The CDR3 is 13 residues long. CDR3 sequence (DNA): TGTGCCTGGAGTCTGGACAGCGACACTGAAGCTTTCTTT. Encoded protein: CAWSLDSDTEAFF.